This T cell receptor (beta chain) was identified in a study of blood T cell repertoires in COVID-19. Study background: Sources were T cells, B-cell-depleted T cells, or PBMCs; the material itself was cDNA or gDNA.

Generated by immunoSEQ multiplex PCR, the TCRdb table keeps only in-frame clones and is missing some. This sample yields about half a million clones, of which 89% are seen a single time; roughly 0.92% belongs to the top ten. The CDR3 covers 15 residues. Trimming took off 1 base at V and 2 bases at J, with 10 bases between the two ends. CDR1 is SGHDN and CDR2 is FVKESK in the germline V gene. This chain connects TRBV14 to TRBJ2-3; the D is unclear. The sequencing input was peripheral blood. This receptor was taken from a man between 18 and 29 years old with COVID-19, enrolled during active disease. The CDR3 DNA sequence: TGTGCCAGCAGCCAAGGCATTAGATACACAGATACGCAGTATTTT. Its protein product is CASSQGIRYTDTQYF. The complete variable domain, with remaining parts taken from reference TRBV14 and TRBJ2-3, reads EAGVTQFPSHSVIEKGQTVTLRCDPISGHDNLYWYRRVMGKEIKFLLHFVKESKQDESGMPNNRFLAERTGGTYSTLKVQPAELEDSGVYFCASSQGIRYTDTQYFGPGTRLTVL.